This TCR beta chain was sequenced in a study of cytomegalovirus exposure and HLA in healthy donors. 60 Vbeta and 13 Jbeta primers were used in PCR. Generated by immunoSEQ multiplex PCR, the TCRdb table keeps only in-frame clones and is missing some. This sample carries roughly 150,000 clones, roughly 80% of them seen once, and the ten largest clones take about 2.3%. Trimming cost V 4 bases and J 6 bases; bases outside gene matches: 4. CDR1 and CDR2 (germline): MRHNA, SNTAGT. The CDR3 runs 13 residues. General study findings and limits: Reportedly, diagnosis of cytomegalovirus status by the classifier showed high specificity and sensitivity. According to the study, 160 or so TCR beta chains were cytomegalovirus-associated. Associated with HLA alleles at 0.05 false discovery rate in a later analysis were around 17,000 TCR beta sequences. One variant, a missense change in DCLRE1C, was linked in a later analysis to TCR beta V- and J-gene trimming.

Of note for this clone: Its matching antigen is unknown.

V usage is TRBV6-4 and J usage is TRBJ2-3; 7 nucleotides agree with TRBD1. Sequencing was carried out using PBMCs. This TCR derives from a male donor in good health and CMV-seronegative. The CDR3 region is CASSVSQGDTQYF. CDR3 sequence (DNA): TGTGCCAGCAGTGTCTCACAGGGGGATACGCAGTATTTT.